A single sample is the source of the 16 T cell receptor beta chains below, sequenced in a study of shared clonotypes between healthy human individuals. Sequenced by immunoSEQ multiplex PCR; TCRdb stores in-frame clones only, minus some. The table shows hundreds of thousands of clones, with approximately 96% occurring only once. CD45RO-negative CD8 cells positively selected for CCR7 made up the naive population, which excluded terminally differentiated effector memory CD45RA+ cells. Specimen: naive CD8+ T cells sorted from blood. Every receptor here comes from a woman in her twenties or thirties in good health.

The chain combines TRBV29-1 with TRBJ2-1; possibly TRBD2 for D (5 bases). Germline CDR1 is SQVTM and CDR2 is ANQGSEA. V dropped 4 bases and J dropped 6 bases, with 13 bases sitting between them. The CDR3 is made up of 13 amino acids. CDR3 residues: CSVGSDFFNEQFF. The CDR3 region has the DNA TGCAGCGTTGGTTCGGACTTCTTCAATGAGCAGTTCTTC.

The J gene is TRBJ2-3, the V gene TRBV10-3; 10 positions match TRBD2. The CDR3 length is 15 residues. Germline CDR1 and CDR2: ENHRY and SYGVKD. Germline trimming cut 6 bases from V and 0 bases from J; bases unmatched to any gene: 3. CDR3 residues: CAISQLAGSTDTQYF. The CDR3 DNA sequence: TGTGCCATCAGCCAACTAGCGGGAAGCACAGATACGCAGTATTTT.

The J gene is TRBJ2-1, the V gene TRBV9; 9 bases map to TRBD2. This CDR3 spans 16 amino acids. Trimming cost V 0 bases and J 8 bases; bases outside gene matches: 9. Germline assignment: CDR1 SGDLS and CDR2 YYNGEE. CDR3 region: CASSVDGSAGGDEQFF. Written as DNA, the CDR3 is TGTGCCAGCAGCGTAGACGGGTCAGCGGGGGGTGATGAGCAGTTCTTC.

This chain connects TRBV7-3 to TRBJ2-1, with TRBD2 identical over 13 bases. This CDR3 spans 18 amino acids. The germline V gene encodes CDR1 SGHTA and CDR2 FQGTGA. The V segment lost 4 bases and the J segment 3 bases; nucleotides outside the gene matches: 9. The CDR3 here is CASSSPTGTSGNYNEQFF. The CDR3 DNA reads TGTGCCAGCAGCTCGCCTACCGGGACTAGCGGGAACTACAATGAGCAGTTCTTC.

The chain couples TRBV2 to TRBJ2-1, with TRBD1 matching 7 bases. V lost 5 bases to trimming and J lost 4 bases; unmatched junction nucleotides: 5. The CDR3 consists of 14 residues. Germline V gene sequence: CDR1 SNHLY, CDR2 FYNNEI. For the CDR3, the DNA is TGTGCCAGCAGTTTGAAGGACAGGTACAATGAGCAGTTCTTC. Amino acids: CASSLKDRYNEQFF.

The V and J genes are TRBV27 and TRBJ2-6, with D hard to call. Trimming left V 2 bases short and J 2 bases short, with 10 bases between. The germline V gene has CDR1 MNHEY and CDR2 SMNVEV (reference sequence). The CDR3 totals 16 residues. Here the CDR3 DNA reads TGTGCCAGCAGTTTAATTCTGGGGACTGGGGCCAACGTCCTGACTTTC. This encodes CASSLILGTGANVLTF.

V is TRBV29-1 and J is TRBJ2-7; D assignment may be TRBD1 or TRBD2 (6 bases each). Per the germline V gene, CDR1 is SQVTM and CDR2 is ANQGSEA. The CDR3 extends over 15 amino acids. With 6 bases removed from V and 9 bases from J, the gap between germline ends came to 27 bases. The CDR3, as DNA: TGCAGCGTCATACCGGGGGCAGGCCGTCCGATATGGCAGTACTTC. It translates to CSVIPGAGRPIWQYF.

This sequence joins TRBV27 and TRBJ2-1; D could derive from TRBD1 or TRBD2 (5 bases each). CDR3 length: 15 residues. CDR1 MNHEY and CDR2 SMNVEV come from the germline V gene (reference sequence). V was clipped by 5 bases and J by 5 bases, with 16 bases between them. The CDR3 here is CASSTVGTGNNEQFF. The DNA for the CDR3 is TGTGCCAGCAGTACGGTCGGGACGGGAAACAATGAGCAGTTCTTC.

In DNA, the CDR3 is TGTGCTAGTGGTTTTCGGGGACTCGGCACGAACACCGGGGAGCTGTTTTTT. It specifies CASGFRGLGTNTGELFF. The rearrangement uses TRBV12-5 and TRBJ2-2; tentatively, D is TRBD2 (6 bases). The V gene lost 3 bases and the J gene lost 0 bases, with 14 bases spanning the gap. This CDR3 region has 17 residues. Germline lookup yields CDR1 LGHNT and CDR2 FRNRAP.

The chain carries TRBV2 and TRBJ2-7; D remains unclear. Trimming pared 7 bases from V and 3 bases from J, leaving 10 bases between. Per germline, CDR1 SNHLY and CDR2 FYNNEI. The CDR3 runs to 12 residues. The CDR3 sequence is CASTIDFYEQYF. The CDR3 DNA reads TGTGCCAGCACCATAGATTTCTACGAGCAGTACTTC.

The V gene is TRBV5-6, the J gene TRBJ2-1; 8 bases match TRBD1. Trimming took 4 bases from V and 4 from J; bases not matched to a gene: 4. Per germline, CDR1 SGHDT and CDR2 YYEEEE. CDR3 length: 14 amino acids. The CDR3 DNA reads as TGTGCCAGCAGCGCCGGGACAGGTTACAATGAGCAGTTCTTC. Its protein is CASSAGTGYNEQFF.

The rearrangement links TRBV5-6 to TRBJ2-1; D is unclear. This CDR3 spans 13 amino acids. The germline V gene encodes CDR1 SGHDT and CDR2 YYEEEE. Trimming removed 3 bases from V and 7 bases from J, with 11 bases in between. The CDR3 loop reads CASSSNNRNEQFF. CDR3 nucleotides: TGTGCCAGCAGCTCTAACAATAGGAATGAGCAGTTCTTC.

The chain employs TRBV9 and TRBJ2-1; D is possibly TRBD1 (6 bases). CDR1 is SGDLS, CDR2 YYNGEE, per germline. This CDR3 has 15 residues. Trimming left V 0 bases short and J 6 bases short, with 13 bases between. CDR3 in amino acids: CASSVARGASNEQFF. Here the CDR3 DNA reads TGTGCCAGCAGCGTAGCCAGGGGAGCTTCCAATGAGCAGTTCTTC.

The chain uses TRBV6-1 and TRBJ1-5; 8 bases are shared with TRBD1. The CDR3 has 15 residues. J was trimmed by 5 bases and V by 4 bases; bases with no gene match: 7. Germline V gene sequence: CDR1 MNHNS, CDR2 SASEGT. The CDR3 region is CASSATDREDQPQHF. CDR3 in DNA: TGTGCCAGCAGTGCTACGGACAGGGAAGATCAGCCCCAGCATTTT.

The chain combines TRBV19 with TRBJ2-7, with 7 bases aligning to TRBD1. Germline V gene data show CDR1 as LNHDA and CDR2 as SQIVND (reference sequence). The J segment lost 6 bases and the V segment lost 6 bases, leaving 14 bases of the junction unmatched. The CDR3 covers 15 residues. CDR3 residues: CASSETGEYAGEQYF. In DNA, the CDR3 is TGTGCCAGTAGCGAAACAGGGGAGTATGCCGGCGAGCAGTACTTC.

V gene TRBV11-2 combines with J gene TRBJ2-5; TRBD2 aligns across 7 bases. Trimming cost V 8 bases and J 6 bases; bases outside gene matches: 27. Germline V gene sequence: CDR1 SGHAT, CDR2 FQNNGV. The CDR3 runs to 19 residues. The CDR3 DNA follows: TGTGCCAGCGCCTTAGATGGGCGGGATCGTTTAGCGGGTGAGAAGACCCAGTACTTC. As protein: CASALDGRDRLAGEKTQYF.